These 15 T cell receptor beta chains came from one sample sequenced in a study of human T cells and chemical hapten exposure. The time point is: pre-sensitization, week 0. Sample treatment: therapeutic diphenylcyclopropenone sensitization with weekly scalp DPC. TCRdb fed the RACE reads into MiXCR, producing one record per CDR3 protein. Altogether around 260,000 distinct CDR3 sequences are present, about 9% being singletons, with the ten largest covering 2% to 2.5%. Material: whole blood, obtained in connection with sensitization to the hapten diphenylcyclopropenone (DPC). The receptor set was obtained from a woman in her forties with alopecia areata. Some clones in this sample may be carry-over from other donors' samples.

This rearrangement joins TRBV7-2 to TRBJ2-7; tentative D call: TRBD1 (5 bases). Trimming removed 1 base at V and 5 bases at J, with 9 bases between. This CDR3 is built from 13 residues. CDR1 and CDR2 (germline): SGHTA, FQGNSA. The CDR3 loop reads CASSLVAGHEQYF. The CDR3 region has the DNA TGTGCCAGCAGCTTAGTGGCAGGGCACGAGCAGTACTTC.

This clonotype showed up just a few times. At one of its ends the junction is not consistent with the germline gene, which may arise from a read error. The chain links TRBV7-7 to TRBJ2-5; the D is unclear. CDR3 length: 15 residues. Germline V gene data show CDR1 as SSHAT and CDR2 as FNYEAQ (reference sequence). CDR3 loop: CASSSGRTSQETQYF. CDR3 DNA sequence: TGTGCTAGCAGCTCCGGACGAACCTCCCAAGAGACCCAGTACTTC.

The chain uses TRBV28 and TRBJ1-3, with a possible D match to TRBD1 (5 bases). V gave up 8 bases and J gave up 4 bases, with 18 bases separating them. Germline CDR1 MDHEN, CDR2 SYDVKM. The CDR3 has 15 residues. In nucleotides, the CDR3 is TGTGCCAGCGTTGAGACAGTTCAAAGAGGAAACACCATATATTTT. Residues: CASVETVQRGNTIYF.

There are a few counts of this clonotype. J is TRBJ2-3 and V is TRBV28; D ambiguous. CDR3 size: 12 residues. The germline V gene has CDR1 MDHEN and CDR2 SYDVKM. The V end was cut by 6 bases, the J end by 9 bases, with 13 bases between. The CDR3 region is CASRYRAGTQYF. The CDR3 DNA follows: TGTGCCAGCAGATATAGGGCTGGAACGCAGTATTTT. Full variable domain (rest looked up from reference TRBV28 and TRBJ2-3): DVKVTQSSRYLVKRTGEKVFLECVQDMDHENMFWYRQDPGLGLRLIYFSYDVKMKEKGDIPEGYSVSREKKERFSLILESASTNQTSMYLCASRYRAGTQYFGPGTRLTVL.

This clonotype was observed at least ten times. The V gene is TRBV4-1, the J gene TRBJ2-2, with D uncertain. The V end lost 1 base, the J end lost 5 bases, and 11 bases lay between the germline ends. This CDR3 contains 15 residues. Germline V gene data show CDR1 as MGHRA and CDR2 as YSYEKL. The CDR3 loop is CASSQVFKETGELFF. CDR3 DNA: TGCGCCAGCAGCCAAGTTTTTAAGGAGACCGGGGAGCTGTTTTTT.

This clonotype was counted a few times. The chain has TRBV19 and TRBJ2-1; TRBD2 matches 8 bases. The V and J ends lost 3 bases and 9 bases, in that order; junction bases with no gene match: 7. Per germline, CDR1 LNHDA and CDR2 SQIVND (reference sequence). The CDR3 totals 14 residues. CDR3 coding DNA: TGTGCCAGTAGTATTTTAGTGACTAGCGTTGAGCAGTTCTTC. Protein sequence: CASSILVTSVEQFF.

V usage is TRBV3-1 and J usage is TRBJ2-1; D unclear. The CDR3 has 18 residues. V dropped 4 bases and J dropped 5 bases, with 24 bases sitting between them. Germline CDR1 reads LGHDT; CDR2 reads YNNKEL (reference sequence). This CDR3 is CASSLQTERVTPDNEQFF. The CDR3 DNA reads TGTGCCAGCAGCCTTCAAACGGAGAGAGTAACGCCCGACAATGAGCAGTTCTTC.

V usage is TRBV20-1 and J usage is TRBJ2-3, with TRBD2 as a possible D gene (5 bases). CDR3 length: 14 amino acids. Trimming cost V 4 bases and J 5 bases, with 16 bases left between them. The germline V gene has CDR1 DFQATT and CDR2 SNEGSKA (reference sequence). CDR3 sequence (DNA): TGCAGTGCTATCCCTAGAGGGCGAGGAGATACGCAGTATTTT. It codes for CSAIPRGRGDTQYF.

The table lists this clonotype with a few counts. This chain's CDR3 is CASIGGGSYNEQFF. DNA for the CDR3: TGTGCCAGCATAGGGGGGGGCTCCTACAATGAGCAGTTCTTC. The chain carries TRBV28 and TRBJ2-1; weak D call: TRBD2 (7 bases). This CDR3 comprises 14 residues. Germline V gene sequence: CDR1 MDHEN, CDR2 SYDVKM. Trimming pared 7 bases from V and 0 bases from J, leaving 10 bases between. The entire variable domain, with the rest obtained from reference TRBV28 and TRBJ2-1, is as follows: DVKVTQSSRYLVKRTGEKVFLECVQDMDHENMFWYRQDPGLGLRLIYFSYDVKMKEKGDIPEGYSVSREKKERFSLILESASTNQTSMYLCASIGGGSYNEQFFGPGTRLTVL.

This clonotype was detected many times. This chain links TRBV7-9 with TRBJ1-3; D unclear. The CDR3 consists of 14 residues. Trimming took off 3 bases at V and 7 bases at J, with 13 bases between the two ends. Germline V gene data show CDR1 as SEHNR and CDR2 as FQNEAQ (reference sequence). CDR3: CASSFGDPSNTIYF. The CDR3 bases are TGTGCCAGCAGCTTTGGAGATCCATCGAACACCATATATTTT.

The chain has TRBV7-2 and TRBJ1-1; unclear D gene. There are 14 residues in the CDR3. The germline CDR1 and CDR2 sequences are SGHTA and FQGNSA. The germline V and J ends were trimmed by 3 bases and 7 bases, with 15 bases remaining between them. CDR3 amino acids: CASSFAETTNEAFF. CDR3 coding DNA: TGTGCCAGCAGCTTCGCAGAGACTACAAATGAAGCTTTCTTT.

The chain combines TRBV7-9 with TRBJ1-4, with D maybe TRBD1 (6 bases). The CDR3 covers 14 residues. With 5 bases removed from V and 8 bases from J, the gap between germline ends came to 15 bases. Germline CDR1 and CDR2: SEHNR and FQNEAQ (reference sequence). CDR3 in DNA: TGTGCCAGCAGCGCCAGGACAGTGGCAGAAAAACTGTTTTTT. Encoded protein: CASSARTVAEKLFF.

This clonotype was detected only a few times. This chain uses TRBV20-1 with TRBJ2-7; possible D gene TRBD1, 5 bases. Germline V gene sequence: CDR1 DFQATT, CDR2 SNEGSKA (reference sequence). The CDR3 spans 14 residues. The germline V and J ends were trimmed by 3 bases and 3 bases, with 15 bases remaining between them. CDR3 in amino acids: CSASRVSINYEQYF. CDR3 bases: TGCAGTGCTAGCAGGGTGTCGATAAACTACGAGCAGTACTTC.

This clonotype was picked up many times. Here the CDR3 DNA reads TGTGCCAGCAGTTTATACGTATCGGGACAGGGGCCAGATACGCAGTATTTT. This gives the protein CASSLYVSGQGPDTQYF. The chain recombines TRBV28 with TRBJ2-3; 10 positions match TRBD1. Trimming took 1 base from V and 4 from J; bases not matched to a gene: 8. The CDR3 loop spans 17 amino acids. Germline-derived CDR1 and CDR2 are MDHEN and SYDVKM. The complete variable domain, with remaining parts taken from reference TRBV28 and TRBJ2-3, reads DVKVTQSSRYLVKRTGEKVFLECVQDMDHENMFWYRQDPGLGLRLIYFSYDVKMKEKGDIPEGYSVSREKKERFSLILESASTNQTSMYLCASSLYVSGQGPDTQYFGPGTRLTVL.

This clonotype occurred a few times. V usage is TRBV2 and J usage is TRBJ2-1; TRBD1 might be the D (6 bases). From germline, CDR1 is SNHLY and CDR2 FYNNEI. CDR3 length equals 13 residues. V lost 4 bases and J lost 4, with 8 bases in between. CDR3 protein: CASSARGYNEQFF. CDR3 nucleotide sequence: TGTGCCAGCAGTGCCAGGGGATACAATGAGCAGTTCTTC. The complete variable domain, with remaining parts taken from reference TRBV2 and TRBJ2-1, reads EPEVTQTPSHQVTQMGQEVILRCVPISNHLYFYWYRQILGQKVEFLVSFYNNEISEKSEIFDDQFSVERPDGSNFTLKIRSTKLEDSAMYFCASSARGYNEQFFGPGTRLTVL.